The entry below describes one T cell receptor (beta chain). These data originate in a study of CD8 T cells in Susac syndrome. It was with random hexamers that roughly 0.45 to 1 ug RNA was reverse transcribed. Via MiXCR, TCRdb re-called the immunoSEQ multiplex PCR reads, giving one row per CDR3 protein. The repertoire consists of roughly 200,000 distinct CDR3 sequences, with approximately 94% occurring once and the leading ten covering 0.095% to 0.13%. V lost 4 bases and J lost 0; bases outside the gene matches: 3. In germline, CDR1 is MGHDK, CDR2 SYGVNS. This CDR3 region has 15 residues. What was sequenced was CD4+ T cells from PBMCs. The receptor comes from a human donor with Susac syndrome. V gene TRBV25-1 combines with J gene TRBJ1-5, with TRBD1 identical over 7 bases. The CDR3 nucleotides read TGTGCCAGCAGTGTGGGACAGTTTAGCAATCAGCCCCAGCATTTT. This codes for CASSVGQFSNQPQHF.